This record covers a single T cell receptor beta chain. The antigen is unknown. Profiling relied on immunoSEQ multiplex PCR, and the TCRdb table lists in-frame clones only, not all of them. Counted here are approximately 940,000 clones, less than 85% occurring once; the ten biggest clones make up about 1.5%. Germline assignment: CDR1 MDHEN and CDR2 SYDVKM. CDR3 length: 14 residues. V lost 6 bases to trimming and J lost 9 bases; unmatched junction nucleotides: 8. The data stem from a study of shared clonotypes between healthy human individuals. On the study more broadly: The composition of the donors was a couple of women and three men aged 18 to 49. Per-donor plates numbered three CD4 naive, three CD4 memory, two CD8 naive and one CD8 memory.

General observations from the study: Despite large depth, rarefaction showed incomplete sorted-subset sequencing.

V usage is TRBV28 and J usage is TRBJ1-6; 7 nucleotides agree with TRBD1. Sample: memory CD4+ T cells sorted from blood. The sample's subset: CD45RA-negative fraction. The receptor comes from a man aged 18-30 years in good health. Here the CDR3 reads CASSLDRDTSPLHF. For the CDR3, the DNA is TGTGCCAGCAGCCTAGACAGGGATACTTCACCCCTCCACTTT.